The 26 T cell receptor beta chains below all came from one sample that was sequenced in a study of blood T cell repertoires in COVID-19. Here immunoSEQ multiplex PCR was the method, and the copy in TCRdb shows in-frame clones only, minus some. Of tens of thousands of clones listed, 86% are singletons. Sequencing was done on a sample of peripheral blood. The receptors come from an older man with acute or convalescent COVID-19.

The chain carries TRBV11-2 and TRBJ1-6; D is possibly TRBD1 (6 bases). Trimming took 5 bases from V and 3 from J, leaving 8 bases between them. The CDR3 loop spans 14 amino acids. The germline V gene encodes CDR1 SGHAT and CDR2 FQNNGV. The CDR3 region has the DNA TGTGCCAGCAGCAAGGACAGCTATAATTCACCCCTCCACTTT. It specifies CASSKDSYNSPLHF.

This chain uses TRBV10-3 with TRBJ2-7; D remains unclear. The V end lost 0 bases, the J end lost 4 bases, and 10 bases lay between the germline ends. CDR3 length equals 14 residues. Germline CDR1 is ENHRY and CDR2 is SYGVKD. CDR3 amino acids: CAISESTPQYEQYF. The CDR3 bases are TGTGCCATCAGTGAGTCAACCCCCCAGTACGAGCAGTACTTC.

In this sample, this clone turned up a few times. The chain links TRBV5-4 to TRBJ2-7; a weak D match, TRBD2 (5 bases). The CDR3 is 13 amino acids. Looked up from germline, CDR1 is SGHNT and CDR2 is YYREEE (reference sequence). With 9 bases removed from V and 3 bases from J, the gap between germline ends came to 16 bases. DNA for the CDR3: TGTGCCACCTTCTCGCCGGGGAACTACGAGCAGTACTTC. This codes for CATFSPGNYEQYF.

The genes are TRBV9 and TRBJ1-3, with D hard to call. This CDR3 spans 15 amino acids. The V and J ends lost 2 bases and 1 base respectively, with 10 bases between them. Germline CDR1 SGDLS, CDR2 YYNGEE. For the CDR3, the DNA is TGTGCCAGCAGCGTGGAGGGTGTATCTGGAAACACCATATATTTT. Protein: CASSVEGVSGNTIYF.

The chain is built from TRBV28 and TRBJ1-6, with 9 bases matching TRBD1. This CDR3 is 16 amino acids long. Losses at the gene ends were 8 bases for V and 9 bases for J; bases not matched to a gene: 14. The germline CDR1 and CDR2 sequences are MDHEN and SYDVKM. The CDR3: CASLPGGQGQISPLHF. The CDR3 coding sequence is TGTGCCAGCCTACCCGGGGGACAGGGTCAAATTTCACCCCTCCACTTT.

V gene TRBV9 combines with J gene TRBJ1-1; no clear D gene. Germline-derived CDR1 and CDR2 are SGDLS and YYNGEE. The CDR3 has 14 amino acids. The ends were cut back, 0 bases at V and 1 base at J, with 7 bases in the middle. Written as DNA, the CDR3 is TGTGCCAGCAGCGTAGCTACAGCGAACACTGAAGCTTTCTTT. Protein sequence: CASSVATANTEAFF.

This chain links TRBV19 with TRBJ2-7; 7 nucleotides align to TRBD1. Germline CDR1 LNHDA, CDR2 SQIVND (reference sequence). The V gene end was trimmed by 10 bases and the J gene end by 3 bases; junction bases not matched to a gene: 6. The CDR3 length is 12 residues. The CDR3 DNA reads as TGTGCCACCGCGACAGGGATCTACGAGCAGTACTTC. This translates into CATATGIYEQYF.

The chain has TRBV2 and TRBJ2-1; 7 nucleotides agree with TRBD1. The CDR3 is made up of 13 amino acids. J gave up 4 bases and V 10 bases, and 7 bases lay outside the gene matches. Germline CDR1 SNHLY, CDR2 FYNNEI. Here the CDR3 DNA reads TGTGCCATCCCGGGACAGCTTTACAATGAGCAGTTCTTC. It yields the protein CAIPGQLYNEQFF.

The rearrangement joins TRBV11-3 to TRBJ2-6, with 10 bases fitting TRBD2. Germline-derived CDR1 and CDR2 are SGHNT and YENEEA. The V and J ends lost 1 base and 1 base, in that order; junction bases with no gene match: 1. The CDR3 runs to 17 residues. This chain's CDR3 is CASSLGGLASGANVLTF. CDR3 nucleotides: TGTGCCAGCAGCTTAGGGGGACTAGCGTCTGGGGCCAACGTCCTGACTTTC.

This clone was counted once. This rearrangement joins TRBV11-3 to TRBJ2-7; D remains unclear. V lost 0 bases and J 4 bases, leaving 4 bases between the germline ends. Germline CDR1 SGHNT, CDR2 YENEEA. This CDR3 spans 12 amino acids. The CDR3 protein is CASSLDRYEQYF. CDR3 coding DNA: TGTGCCAGCAGCTTAGATCGGTACGAGCAGTACTTC. The full variable domain, its missing parts supplied by reference TRBV11-3 and TRBJ2-7, is EAGVVQSPRYKIIEKKQPVAFWCNPISGHNTLYWYLQNLGQGPELLIRYENEEAVDDSQLPKDRFSAERLKGVDSTLKIQPAELGDSAVYLCASSLDRYEQYFGPGTRLTVT.

The chain has TRBV18 and TRBJ2-7, with TRBD2 identical over 9 bases. The length of the CDR3 is 15 residues. CDR1 is KGHSH, CDR2 LQKENI, per germline. Germline trimming cut 5 bases from V and 3 bases from J; bases unmatched to any gene: 8. In DNA form, the CDR3 reads TGTGCCAGCTCAGACCGACTAGCGGAGGGCTACGAGCAGTACTTC. It translates to CASSDRLAEGYEQYF.

The V call is TRBV19, the J call TRBJ2-2; 8 bases match TRBD2. V gave up 4 bases and J gave up 0 bases; unmatched junction bases: 13. Germline CDR1 is LNHDA and CDR2 is SQIVND (reference sequence). The CDR3 has 19 amino acids. The CDR3 sequence: CASSTRRAGANANTGELFF. CDR3 sequence (DNA): TGTGCCAGTAGTACTCGCAGAGCGGGGGCCAACGCGAACACCGGGGAGCTGTTTTTT.

This clone was found once. The chain combines TRBV5-4 with TRBJ2-5, with D perhaps TRBD1 (6 bases). Looked up from germline, CDR1 is SGHNT and CDR2 is YYREEE (reference sequence). The CDR3 is 14 amino acids. The germline V and J ends were trimmed by 4 bases and 5 bases, with 15 bases remaining between them. CDR3 in amino acids: CASSIQGLRETQYF. For the CDR3, the DNA is TGTGCCAGCAGCATTCAGGGGCTAAGGGAGACCCAGTACTTC.

CDR3 sequence reads: CASRAGGGTEAFF. For the CDR3, the DNA is TGTGCCAGCAGAGCAGGGGGCGGCACTGAAGCTTTCTTT. The rearrangement links TRBV2 to TRBJ1-1; 8 bases line up with TRBD1. The V and J ends lost 6 bases and 4 bases, in that order; junction bases with no gene match: 4. CDR3 length equals 13 residues. CDR1 and CDR2 from the germline V gene are SNHLY and FYNNEI.

The CDR3 DNA reads as TGTGCCAGCAGGGCGGGAAGGGCCTACGAGCAGTACTTC. Amino acid sequence: CASRAGRAYEQYF. The J gene is TRBJ2-7, the V gene TRBV6-6; possible D gene TRBD2, 6 bases. V was pared by 6 bases and J by 2 bases, with 11 bases between. Looked up from germline, CDR1 is MNHNY and CDR2 is SVGAGI (reference sequence). This CDR3 is built from 13 residues.

The V call is TRBV5-1, the J call TRBJ2-3; D might be TRBD2 (5 bases). The CDR3 spans 13 residues. The V end was cut by 2 bases, the J end by 2 bases, with 6 bases between. Germline CDR1 reads SGHRS; CDR2 reads YFSETQ. CDR3 in amino acids: CASSFRDTDTQYF. The CDR3 DNA sequence: TGCGCCAGCAGCTTCCGGGACACAGATACGCAGTATTTT.

The rearrangement uses TRBV5-1 and TRBJ1-4; no clear D gene. Germline V gene lookup returns CDR1 SGHRS and CDR2 YFSETQ. This CDR3 has 13 residues. The ends were cut back, 0 bases at V and 11 bases at J, with 11 bases in the middle. CDR3 sequence reads: CASSLEVEGKLFF. In DNA, the CDR3 is TGCGCCAGCAGCTTGGAAGTTGAGGGTAAACTGTTTTTT.

This clone was counted a single time. The J gene is TRBJ2-1, the V gene TRBV15; D is possibly TRBD1 (5 bases). Trimming left V 6 bases short and J 5 bases short, with 14 bases between. CDR3 length: 14 residues. Germline values: CDR1 LNHNV, CDR2 YYDKDF (reference sequence). CDR3 in DNA: TGTGCCACCAGGGGGCACCCAAGGAACAATGAGCAGTTCTTC. Protein: CATRGHPRNNEQFF.

This chain uses TRBV6-2 or TRBV6-3 with TRBJ2-5, with TRBD2 matching over 13 bases. There are 16 residues in the CDR3. Germline V gives CDR1 MNHEY, CDR2 SVGEGT. V gave up 4 bases and J gave up 5 bases; unmatched junction bases: 7. The CDR3 loop is CASSLTSGGALETQYF. CDR3 bases: TGTGCCAGCAGTTTAACTAGCGGGGGGGCCTTGGAGACCCAGTACTTC.

J is TRBJ2-3 and V is TRBV14, with 8 positions matching TRBD2. CDR3 length: 14 amino acids. CDR1 and CDR2 from the germline V gene are SGHDN and FVKESK. Trimming took 1 base from V and 9 from J; bases not matched to a gene: 6. This CDR3 reads CASSQALAGSTQYF. The CDR3 bases are TGTGCCAGCAGCCAAGCCTTAGCGGGGTCGACGCAGTATTTT.

In nucleotides, the CDR3 is TGTGCCTGGAGGACTTTCGGGGAGCTGTTTTTT. Encoded protein: CAWRTFGELFF. The V call is TRBV30, the J call TRBJ2-2; unclear D gene. The CDR3 loop spans 11 amino acids. Per the germline V gene, CDR1 is GTSNPN and CDR2 is SVGIG (reference sequence). Trimming cost V 3 bases and J 7 bases, with 6 bases left between them.

V usage is TRBV9 and J usage is TRBJ2-3, with TRBD2 matching 9 bases. Trimming took 1 base from V and 6 from J; bases not matched to a gene: 9. Germline V gives CDR1 SGDLS, CDR2 YYNGEE. The CDR3 length is 16 residues. The DNA for the CDR3 is TGTGCCAGCAGCGTAAACGGAGCGGGGGGAGAGGATACGCAGTATTTT. This sequence encodes CASSVNGAGGEDTQYF.

In nucleotides, the CDR3 is TGTGCCAGCATCGAGACAGGGATCACAGATACGCAGTATTTT. It is translated as CASIETGITDTQYF. This chain joins TRBV2 and TRBJ2-3; 7 bases are a match to TRBD1. Germline lookup yields CDR1 SNHLY and CDR2 FYNNEI. Unmatched junction bases numbered 6, after V lost 7 bases and J lost 2 bases. CDR3 length: 14 amino acids.

The genes are TRBV7-2 and TRBJ2-6; unclear D gene. V was clipped by 3 bases and J by 4 bases, with 10 bases between them. Germline V gene lookup returns CDR1 SGHTA and CDR2 FQGNSA. The CDR3 spans 15 residues. The CDR3 region is CASSLISLGANVLTF. CDR3 DNA sequence: TGTGCCAGCAGCTTGATTTCACTGGGGGCCAACGTCCTGACTTTC.

In its sample, this clone is medium-sized. The gene calls are TRBV6-5 and TRBJ1-2, with 10 bases matching TRBD1. The germline V gene has CDR1 MNHEY and CDR2 SVGAGI. This CDR3 spans 13 amino acids. J gave up 6 bases and V 7 bases, and 5 bases lay outside the gene matches. The CDR3 DNA is TGTGCCAGCACGAGACAGGGGGCCGATGGCTACACCTTC. Protein sequence: CASTRQGADGYTF.

The sample holds one count of this clone. The rearrangement links TRBV9 to TRBJ2-3; 14 nucleotides align to TRBD2. Per the germline V gene, CDR1 is SGDLS and CDR2 is YYNGEE. Germline trimming cut 5 bases from V and 5 bases from J; bases unmatched to any gene: 4. This CDR3 is 15 amino acids long. CDR3 sequence reads: CASRYGTSGGDTQYF. CDR3 DNA: TGTGCCAGCAGATATGGGACTAGCGGGGGAGATACGCAGTATTTT.